One and the same sample provided the 28 T cell receptor beta chains below, sequenced in a study of spatial heterogeneity in lung cancer. Time point described: sample taken at primary tumor resection. Unsorted samples of tumor, nontumor lung or frozen PBMC had their whole RNA sequenced. TCRdb passed the 5' RACE reads through MiXCR, listing each CDR3 protein once. The repertoire holds tens of thousands of distinct CDR3 sequences, approximately 12% seen once, with roughly 41% in the top ten. The sequencing used PBMCs, collected at surgery. The origin of the receptors is a male donor with early-stage non-small cell lung cancer.

This clonotype was detected only a few times. The chain links TRBV4-1 to TRBJ1-4; D is uncertain. The ends were cut back, 4 bases at V and 0 bases at J, with 6 bases in the middle. Germline lookup yields CDR1 MGHRA and CDR2 YSYEKL. This CDR3 is 14 amino acids long. The CDR3 coding sequence is TGCGCCAGCAGCCCCGAGACAACTAATGAAAAACTGTTTTTT. Residues: CASSPETTNEKLFF.

This clonotype was seen only a few times. The chain links TRBV18 to TRBJ1-1, with D possibly TRBD1 on 5 matching bases. The V end lost 3 bases, the J end lost 8 bases, and 22 bases lay between the germline ends. Per the germline V gene, CDR1 is KGHSH and CDR2 is LQKENI. The CDR3 runs to 16 residues. The CDR3 DNA follows: TGTGCCAGCTCACCGAGACAGCTAACCCTTGTGGGGGAAGCTTTCTTT. Its protein product is CASSPRQLTLVGEAFF.

The CDR3 sequence: CASSQDPSAYEQYF. The DNA of the CDR3 is TGTGCCAGCAGCCAAGATCCTAGTGCCTACGAGCAGTACTTC. V and J are TRBV4-2 and TRBJ2-7; D unresolved. This CDR3 has 14 residues. V lost 0 bases to trimming and J lost 2 bases, with 8 bases between them. Germline V lookup: CDR1 LGHNA, CDR2 YNFKEQ.

The CDR3 sequence is CASSYPRQGPMNTEAFF. CDR3 in DNA: TGTGCCAGCAGTTACCCTAGACAGGGGCCGATGAACACTGAAGCTTTCTTT. This sequence joins TRBV6-2 or TRBV6-3 and TRBJ1-1; 8 bases align to TRBD1. Germline V gene sequence: CDR1 MNHEY, CDR2 SVGEGT. The CDR3 length is 17 residues. V shed 2 bases and J 0 bases; nucleotides not matched to a gene: 8.

This clonotype was detected ten times or more. The V gene is TRBV7-2, the J gene TRBJ1-6; D is ambiguous. Germline CDR1 and CDR2: SGHTA and FQGNSA. This CDR3 has 12 residues. V was shortened by 6 bases and J by 4 bases, with 4 bases between the two germline ends. CDR3 amino acids: CASREYNSPLHF. CDR3 coding DNA: TGTGCCAGCAGGGAATATAATTCACCCCTCCACTTT.

This clonotype was observed a few times. The chain has TRBV7-2 and TRBJ2-5, with TRBD2 identical over 11 bases. Germline CDR1 SGHTA, CDR2 FQGNSA. V was clipped by 5 bases and J by 4 bases; unmatched bases: 9. This CDR3 has 16 residues. CDR3 in DNA: TGTGCCAGCAGCCCTGAGCGGCTAGCGGGAGGAGAGACCCAGTACTTC. Translating gives CASSPERLAGGETQYF.

This clonotype was observed a few times. This chain links TRBV7-9 with TRBJ1-4; no clear D. Trimming left V 5 bases short and J 3 bases short, with 13 bases between. The V gene's germline CDR1 is SEHNR and CDR2 FQNEAQ (reference sequence). The CDR3 is 15 residues long. The CDR3, as DNA: TGTGCCAGCAGCCCCACCGGGTTAGCTAATGAAAAACTGTTTTTT. Amino acid sequence: CASSPTGLANEKLFF.

V gene TRBV29-1 combines with J gene TRBJ2-2; TRBD1 matches at 11 bases. Unmatched junction bases numbered 4, after V lost 6 bases and J lost 1 base. The CDR3 length is 15 residues. CDR1 SQVTM and CDR2 ANQGSEA come from the germline V gene. The CDR3 sequence: CSVDRGLENTGELFF. The CDR3 DNA follows: TGCAGCGTGGACAGGGGGCTGGAGAACACCGGGGAGCTGTTTTTT.

J is TRBJ2-2 and V is TRBV7-9; 9 nucleotides match TRBD1. This CDR3 region has 15 residues. Per the germline V gene, CDR1 is SEHNR and CDR2 is FQNEAQ (reference sequence). Germline trimming cut 5 bases from V and 7 bases from J; bases unmatched to any gene: 8. CDR3 loop: CASSQGQGSGGELFF. As DNA, the CDR3 is TGTGCCAGCAGCCAGGGACAGGGTTCCGGCGGGGAGCTGTTTTTT.

This clonotype has ten or more counts. This chain uses TRBV28 with TRBJ2-4; TRBD2 matches at 8 bases. CDR1 and CDR2 (germline): MDHEN, SYDVKM. The CDR3 runs to 16 residues. After removal of 7 bases from V and 7 bases from J, the junction contained 15 bases not matched to a gene. The CDR3 DNA reads as TGTGCCAGCAACCCACTGGCCGGACTAGCTTCGAACATTCAGTACTTC. It is translated as CASNPLAGLASNIQYF.

This clonotype came up a few times. V gene TRBV20-1 combines with J gene TRBJ2-7; 10 nucleotides align to TRBD1. CDR3 length: 17 amino acids. CDR1 is DFQATT and CDR2 is SNEGSKA in the germline V gene (reference sequence). After removal of 2 bases from V and 0 bases from J, the junction contained 10 bases not matched to a gene. In DNA form, the CDR3 reads TGCAGTGCTAGATCACCGGGACAGGGGCGAAGCTCCTACGAGCAGTACTTC. This encodes CSARSPGQGRSSYEQYF.

The chain couples TRBV28 to TRBJ1-5; 8 bases align to TRBD1. V dropped 4 bases and J dropped 1; count of bases not matched to a gene: 12. CDR3 length: 18 amino acids. Germline lookup yields CDR1 MDHEN and CDR2 SYDVKM. The CDR3 DNA follows: TGTGCCAGCAGTTACTCAGGCGGGTCAGGGGGCAGCAATCAGCCCCAGCATTTT. Translating it yields CASSYSGGSGGSNQPQHF.

This clonotype was seen ten or more times. The chain joins TRBV6-2 or TRBV6-3 to TRBJ1-5; D is ambiguous. Germline loops: CDR1 MNHEY, CDR2 SVGEGT. The CDR3 sequence is 13 residues long. The germline V and J ends were trimmed by 0 bases and 4 bases, with 4 bases remaining between them. The CDR3 DNA is TGTGCCAGCAGTTACTCCGCAAATCAGCCCCAGCATTTT. Its translation is CASSYSANQPQHF.

The rearrangement uses TRBV19 and TRBJ1-5; 7 bases match TRBD1. Per the germline V gene, CDR1 is LNHDA and CDR2 is SQIVND (reference sequence). V was clipped by 7 bases and J by 4 bases; unmatched bases: 4. This CDR3 contains 13 residues. CDR3 sequence: CASTWDSNQPQHF. For the CDR3, the DNA is TGTGCCAGTACTTGGGACAGTAATCAGCCCCAGCATTTT. The whole variable domain, filled in from reference TRBV19 and TRBJ1-5, reads DGGITQSPKYLFRKEGQNVTLSCEQNLNHDAMYWYRQDPGQGLRLIYYSQIVNDFQKGDIAEGYSVSREKKESFPLTVTSAQKNPTAFYLCASTWDSNQPQHFGDGTRLSIL.

The sample holds many counts of this clonotype. The chain recombines TRBV12-3 or TRBV12-4 with TRBJ2-5; D gene ambiguous. V lost 5 bases to trimming and J lost 1 base, with 5 bases between them. The CDR3 spans 12 residues. This CDR3 reads CASSVIQETQYF. In DNA form, the CDR3 reads TGTGCCAGCAGTGTAATCCAAGAGACCCAGTACTTC.

This clonotype was detected many times. The rearrangement uses TRBV27 and TRBJ2-3, with 10 nucleotides matching TRBD1. There are 15 residues in the CDR3. V trimming: 6 bases; J trimming: 4 bases; junction bases outside the gene matches: 7. Germline CDR1 is MNHEY and CDR2 is SMNVEV (reference sequence). CDR3 sequence (DNA): TGTGCCAGCAGACAGAGACAGGGGGCCGCAGATACGCAGTATTTT. It encodes CASRQRQGAADTQYF.

Many counts were recorded for this clonotype. The rearrangement links TRBV6-1 to TRBJ2-2, with 9 bases that match TRBD2. This CDR3 comprises 15 residues. Germline CDR1 reads MNHNS; CDR2 reads SASEGT. V dropped 7 bases and J dropped 2; count of bases not matched to a gene: 5. This CDR3 is CASTLAGANTGELFF. As DNA, the CDR3 is TGTGCCAGCACTTTAGCGGGAGCAAACACCGGGGAGCTGTTTTTT.

This clonotype was found a few times. V gene TRBV7-2 combines with J gene TRBJ2-2; 8 bases line up with TRBD2. The germline CDR1 and CDR2 sequences are SGHTA and FQGNSA. The CDR3 runs 14 residues. The ends lost 8 bases at V and 7 bases at J; junction bases unmatched: 9. The CDR3: CASGSGAGVGELFF. The CDR3 DNA sequence: TGTGCCAGCGGGTCCGGAGCGGGAGTCGGGGAGCTGTTTTTT.

This clonotype was seen only a few times. CDR3 DNA sequence: TGTGCCACCGGGACAGGGCGGTCCGGGGAGCTGTTTTTT. Amino acids: CATGTGRSGELFF. The V and J genes are TRBV28 and TRBJ2-2; 9 nucleotides agree with TRBD1. Unmatched junction bases numbered 6, after V lost 10 bases and J lost 6 bases. From germline, CDR1 is MDHEN and CDR2 SYDVKM. The CDR3 is made up of 13 amino acids.

A few counts support this clonotype. The rearrangement uses TRBV7-9 and TRBJ2-4; a weak D match, TRBD2 (5 bases). V dropped 5 bases and J dropped 1 base, with 9 bases sitting between them. The CDR3 contains 14 residues. Germline V CDR1 and CDR2: SEHNR, FQNEAQ (reference sequence). CDR3 nucleotides: TGTGCCAGCAGCCGTGGCGGGGCCAAAAACATTCAGTACTTC. This sequence encodes CASSRGGAKNIQYF.

The J gene is TRBJ1-4, the V gene TRBV7-4, with D unresolved. Germline V gene sequence: CDR1 SGHVT, CDR2 SQSDAQ. The CDR3 is 15 residues long. V lost 4 bases to trimming and J lost 0 bases, with 9 bases between them. CDR3 DNA: TGTGCCAGCAGCTCATTTAACGCAACTAATGAAAAACTGTTTTTT. Translation gives CASSSFNATNEKLFF.

This clonotype was detected only once. This sequence joins TRBV6-6 and TRBJ1-1; D gene unclear. V was shortened by 1 base and J by 1 base, with 7 bases between the two germline ends. The CDR3 runs 14 residues. Germline V lookup: CDR1 MNHNY, CDR2 SVGAGI (reference sequence). The chain's CDR3 is CASSYLSGNTEAFF. DNA for the CDR3: TGTGCCAGCAGTTACTTGAGTGGGAACACTGAAGCTTTCTTT.

This clonotype has only a few counts. This sequence joins TRBV20-1 and TRBJ1-5; the match to TRBD1 covers 9 bases. The length of the CDR3 is 16 residues. The germline V gene has CDR1 DFQATT and CDR2 SNEGSKA (reference sequence). With 3 bases clipped from V and 5 bases from J, the junction kept 11 bases outside the gene matches. DNA for the CDR3: TGCAGTGCTAGGCCTTCCTTACAGGGGGCCGATCAGCCCCAGCATTTT. It codes for CSARPSLQGADQPQHF.

About this clonotype: It may be a read error: a sequence one base away is much more abundant. V and J are TRBV7-9 and TRBJ1-1; TRBD1 might be the D (6 bases). The length of the CDR3 is 16 residues. Trimming took off 5 bases at V and 1 base at J, with 17 bases between the two ends. Germline-derived CDR1 and CDR2 are SEHNR and FQNEAQ (reference sequence). The CDR3 reads CASSPGPSGANTEAFF. CDR3 coding DNA: TGTGCCAGCAGCCCAGGCCCGTCAGGGGCGAACACTGAAGCTTTCTTT.

The table lists this clonotype with a few counts. The chain couples TRBV4-2 to TRBJ2-3; D uncertain. This CDR3 contains 15 residues. Trimming took off 0 bases at V and 5 bases at J, with 12 bases between the two ends. The germline V gene encodes CDR1 LGHNA and CDR2 YNFKEQ. CDR3 nucleotides: TGTGCCAGCAGCCAAGATCCGGTTGGCCTAGATACGCAGTATTTT. Amino acids: CASSQDPVGLDTQYF.

This clonotype has a handful of counts. The V and J genes are TRBV19 and TRBJ2-3; 10 nucleotides line up with TRBD2. Germline V gives CDR1 LNHDA, CDR2 SQIVND (reference sequence). The CDR3 is 16 amino acids. With V trimmed by 3 bases and J by 5 bases, 8 bases remained unmatched. The CDR3: CASSITASGGRDTQYF. CDR3 bases: TGTGCCAGTAGTATTACGGCTAGCGGGGGTAGAGATACGCAGTATTTT.

The V gene is TRBV13, the J gene TRBJ2-7; 10 bases are shared with TRBD1. V was clipped by 2 bases and J by 4 bases; unmatched bases: 5. Germline V gene lookup returns CDR1 PRHDT and CDR2 FYEKMQ (reference sequence). The CDR3 has 15 residues. The CDR3 bases are TGTGCCAGCAGCTTAAAAGGGGACAGGGGATACGAGCAGTACTTC. Translation: CASSLKGDRGYEQYF. Full variable domain (remainder filled in from reference TRBV13 and TRBJ2-7): AAGVIQSPRHLIKEKRETATLKCYPIPRHDTVYWYQQGPGQDPQFLISFYEKMQSDKGSIPDRFSAQQFSDYHSELNMSSLELGDSALYFCASSLKGDRGYEQYFGPGTRLTVT.

This clonotype was found a few times. This sequence joins TRBV11-2 and TRBJ2-5; 10 nucleotides line up with TRBD2. V dropped 3 bases and J dropped 5; count of bases not matched to a gene: 3. The CDR3 has 14 amino acids. Germline V gives CDR1 SGHAT, CDR2 FQNNGV. This CDR3 is CASSFLAGEETQYF. Written as DNA, the CDR3 is TGTGCCAGCAGCTTTCTAGCGGGAGAGGAGACCCAGTACTTC. The whole variable domain, remainder taken from reference TRBV11-2 and TRBJ2-5, is EAGVAQSPRYKIIEKRQSVAFWCNPISGHATLYWYQQILGQGPKLLIQFQNNGVVDDSQLPKDRFSAERLKGVDSTLKIQPAKLEDSAVYLCASSFLAGEETQYFGPGTRLLVL.